The source of this T cell receptor (beta chain) is a study of blood T cell repertoires in COVID-19. Study as a whole: From T cells, B-cell-depleted T cells, or PBMCs came the material, which was cDNA or gDNA.

The protocol was immunoSEQ multiplex PCR, while the TCRdb copy is restricted to in-frame clones and leaves out a portion. This table holds about 200,000 clones, about 94% found once. The CDR3 is 13 residues long. CDR1 is MNHEY, CDR2 SMNVEV, per germline (reference sequence). Trimming removed 3 bases from V and 6 bases from J; junction bases left unmatched: 4. This TCR was recovered from a man aged 55 to 70 with COVID-19, enrolled during active disease. The chain recombines TRBV27 with TRBJ1-1, with 7 bases fitting TRBD1. Material: peripheral blood. CDR3 nucleotide sequence: TGTGCCAGCAGTTTCCACAGGGGCCCTGAAGCTTTCTTT. As protein: CASSFHRGPEAFF.